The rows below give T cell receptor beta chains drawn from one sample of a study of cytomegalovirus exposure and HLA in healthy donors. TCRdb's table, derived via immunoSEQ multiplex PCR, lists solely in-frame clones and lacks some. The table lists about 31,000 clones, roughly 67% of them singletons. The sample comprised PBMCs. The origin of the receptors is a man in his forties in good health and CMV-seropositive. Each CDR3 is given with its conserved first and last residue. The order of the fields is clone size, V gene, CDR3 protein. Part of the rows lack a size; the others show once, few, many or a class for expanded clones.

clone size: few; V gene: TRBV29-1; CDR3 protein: CSVTGLNYGYTF
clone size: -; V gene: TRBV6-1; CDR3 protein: CASSPSGRGNQPQHF
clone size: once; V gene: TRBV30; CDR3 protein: CASHYRGAESQDTEAFF
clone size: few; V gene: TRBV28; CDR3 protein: CASSSRGQGNNYGYTF
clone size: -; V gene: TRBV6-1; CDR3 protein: CASSELASGGNLGKTQYF
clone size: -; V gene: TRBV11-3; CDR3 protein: CASSFRGTQKQETQYF
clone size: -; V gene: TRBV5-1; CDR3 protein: CASSTPSGGPNEQFF
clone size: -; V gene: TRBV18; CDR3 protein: CASSPKQGEGTEAFF
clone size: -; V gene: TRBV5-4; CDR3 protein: CASSGREYGYTF
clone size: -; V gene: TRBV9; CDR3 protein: CASSVGTDQETQYF
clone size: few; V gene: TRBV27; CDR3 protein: CASSFYGGSSYEQYF
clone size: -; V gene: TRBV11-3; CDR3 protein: CASSHPRGGAYGYTF
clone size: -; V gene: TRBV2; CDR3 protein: CASSGGGWVDGNTIYF
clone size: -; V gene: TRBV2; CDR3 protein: CASSAGTPNIQYF